This TCR beta chain was found in a study of blood T cell repertoires in COVID-19. Profiling relied on immunoSEQ multiplex PCR, and the TCRdb table lists in-frame clones only, not all of them. The data show 150,000 to 200,000 clones, around nine tenths seen once. The CDR3 loop spans 15 amino acids. Germline V CDR1 and CDR2: MNHNS, SASEGT. After removal of 2 bases from V and 6 bases from J, the junction contained 2 bases not matched to a gene. This clone was recorded only once. This receptor was taken from a man between 65 and 79 years old with acute or convalescent COVID-19. This chain connects TRBV6-1 to TRBJ1-6, with 9 bases lining up with TRBD1. Material for sequencing was peripheral blood. Written as DNA, the CDR3 is TGTGCCAGCAGTGAAACAGGGGGCAGTAATTCACCCCTCCACTTT. Encoded protein: CASSETGGSNSPLHF.